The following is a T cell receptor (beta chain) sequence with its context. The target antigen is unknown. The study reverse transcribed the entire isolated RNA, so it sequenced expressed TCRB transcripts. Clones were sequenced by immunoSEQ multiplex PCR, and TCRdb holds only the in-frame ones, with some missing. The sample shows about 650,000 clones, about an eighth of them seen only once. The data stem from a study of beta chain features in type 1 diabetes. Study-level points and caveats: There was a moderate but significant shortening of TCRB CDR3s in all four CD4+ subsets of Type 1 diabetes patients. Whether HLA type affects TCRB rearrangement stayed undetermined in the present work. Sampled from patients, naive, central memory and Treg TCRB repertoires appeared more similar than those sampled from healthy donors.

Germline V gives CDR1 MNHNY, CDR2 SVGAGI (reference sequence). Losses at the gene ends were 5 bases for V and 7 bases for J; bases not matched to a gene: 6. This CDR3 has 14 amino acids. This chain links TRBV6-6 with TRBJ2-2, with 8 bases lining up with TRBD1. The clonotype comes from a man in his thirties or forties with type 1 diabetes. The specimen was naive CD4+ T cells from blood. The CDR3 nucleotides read TGTGCCAGCAGTCGGACAGGGTTCAGCGGGGAGCTGTTTTTT. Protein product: CASSRTGFSGELFF.